This entry features one TCR beta chain sequence. The target antigen is unknown. The data derive from a study of T cell responses to AZD1222 COVID-19 vaccine. Study-wide results and limits: Targeting of unmutated variant regions was reportedly seen in nearly half of spike-specific TCRs. The study found vaccine-associated CD4 TCRs spanning spike, dominant at 160-218 and 743-854.

Profiled with immunoSEQ multiplex PCR; TCRdb holds only in-frame clones, not every one. The sample contains about 200,000 clones, roughly 94% of which appear only once. The starting material was peripheral blood, obtained 28 days after the second dose of the MenACWY control vaccine. This TCR was recovered from an adult who received the MenACWY meningococcal vaccine as a control.

This chain's CDR3 is CASSGQGRVDYGYTF. CDR3 bases: TGTGCCAGCTCAGGACAGGGTCGGGTTGACTATGGCTACACCTTC. This chain connects TRBV18 to TRBJ1-2; 8 bases are a match to TRBD1. This CDR3 comprises 15 residues. Germline CDR1 KGHSH, CDR2 LQKENI. V trimming: 5 bases; J trimming: 3 bases; junction bases outside the gene matches: 8.